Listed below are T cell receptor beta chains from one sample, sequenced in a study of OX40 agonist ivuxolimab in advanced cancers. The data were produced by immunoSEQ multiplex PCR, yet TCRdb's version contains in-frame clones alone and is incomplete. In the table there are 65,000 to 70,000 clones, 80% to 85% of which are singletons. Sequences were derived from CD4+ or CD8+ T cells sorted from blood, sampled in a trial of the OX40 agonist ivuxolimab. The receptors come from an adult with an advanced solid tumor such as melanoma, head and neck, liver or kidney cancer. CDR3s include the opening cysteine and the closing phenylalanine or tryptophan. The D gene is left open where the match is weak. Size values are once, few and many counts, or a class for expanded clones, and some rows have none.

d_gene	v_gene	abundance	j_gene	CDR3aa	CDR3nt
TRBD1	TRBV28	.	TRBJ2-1	CASSLPGGGYEQFF	TGTGCCAGCAGTTTACCAGGGGGCGGCTATGAGCAGTTCTTC
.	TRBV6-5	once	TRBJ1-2	CASSYGSESYGYTF	TGTGCCAGCAGTTACGGCAGTGAGTCCTATGGCTACACCTTC
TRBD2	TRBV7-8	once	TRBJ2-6	CASSRGTSGRGPGANVLTF	TGTGCCAGCAGCCGCGGGACTAGCGGGAGGGGCCCTGGGGCCAACGTCCTGACTTTC
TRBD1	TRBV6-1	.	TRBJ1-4	CASLRRQGGEKLFF	TGTGCCAGCCTTAGACGACAGGGTGGGGAAAAACTGTTTTTT
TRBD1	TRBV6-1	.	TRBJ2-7	CASGTGGKSYEQYF	TGTGCCAGCGGGACAGGGGGCAAGTCCTACGAGCAGTACTTC
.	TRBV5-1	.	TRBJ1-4	CASSLPGTNEKLFF	TGCGCCAGCAGCTTACCAGGGACTAATGAAAAACTGTTTTTT
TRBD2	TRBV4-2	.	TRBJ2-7	CASSQGASGYEQYF	TGTGCCAGCAGCCAAGGGGCTAGCGGGTACGAGCAGTACTTC
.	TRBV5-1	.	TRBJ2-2	CASSFFGGNTGELFF	TGCGCCAGCAGCTTCTTTGGGGGTAACACCGGGGAGCTGTTTTTT
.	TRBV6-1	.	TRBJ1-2	CASSEYQGSYGYTF	TGTGCCAGCAGTGAATATCAGGGGAGCTATGGCTACACCTTC
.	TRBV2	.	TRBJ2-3	CASSEDPATDTQYF	TGTGCCAGCAGTGAAGATCCCGCCACAGATACGCAGTATTTT
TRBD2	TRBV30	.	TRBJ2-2	CAFRIAGWAGELFF	TGTGCCTTCAGAATAGCGGGATGGGCCGGGGAGCTGTTTTTT
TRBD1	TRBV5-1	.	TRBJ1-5	CASSPGGYSNQPQHF	TGCGCCAGCAGCCCAGGGGGCTATAGCAATCAGCCCCAGCATTTT
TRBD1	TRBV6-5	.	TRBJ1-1	CASSYSMQGAAFF	TGTGCCAGCAGTTACTCGATGCAGGGGGCGGCTTTCTTT
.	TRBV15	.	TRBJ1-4	CATSRQQGPGEKLFF	TGTGCCACCAGCAGACAACAGGGCCCTGGGGAAAAACTGTTTTTT
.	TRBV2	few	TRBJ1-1	CASSDPDRSEAFF	TGTGCCAGCAGTGACCCGGACCGGAGTGAAGCTTTCTTT
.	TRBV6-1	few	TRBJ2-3	CASSEGALQVGDTQYF	TGTGCCAGCAGTGAAGGGGCCCTTCAGGTAGGAGATACGCAGTATTTT
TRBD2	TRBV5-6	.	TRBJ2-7	CASSLFGGSYEQYF	TGTGCCAGCAGCTTGTTTGGCGGGAGCTACGAGCAGTACTTC
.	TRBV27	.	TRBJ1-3	CASSFAPPRDGGNTIYF	TGTGCCAGCAGTTTCGCCCCCCCCCGGGACGGTGGAAACACCATATATTTT
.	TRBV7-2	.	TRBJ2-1	CASSSKVGSGYNEQFF	TGTGCCAGCAGCTCTAAAGTCGGGAGTGGCTACAATGAGCAGTTCTTC
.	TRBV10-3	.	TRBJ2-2	CAISDQGRANTGELFF	TGTGCCATCAGTGATCAGGGGAGGGCGAACACCGGGGAGCTGTTTTTT
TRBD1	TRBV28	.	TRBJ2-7	CASSASDREYEQYF	TGTGCCAGCAGTGCTTCGGACAGGGAATACGAGCAGTACTTC
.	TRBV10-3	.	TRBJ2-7	CAIMKGGEQYF	TGTGCCATCATGAAGGGCGGAGAGCAGTACTTC
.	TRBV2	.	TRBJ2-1	CASSEGKGAEEFF	TGTGCCAGCAGTGAAGGGAAAGGGGCCGAGGAGTTCTTC
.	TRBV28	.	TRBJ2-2	CASSSRELSNTGELFF	TGTGCCAGCAGTTCAAGGGAACTCTCGAACACCGGGGAGCTGTTTTTT
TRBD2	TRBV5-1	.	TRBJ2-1	CASSAEYLAGVFF	TGCGCCAGCAGCGCGGAGTATCTAGCGGGAGTATTCTTC
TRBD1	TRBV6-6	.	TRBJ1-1	CASSLQGSNTEAFF	TGTGCCAGCAGTTTACAGGGGTCTAACACTGAAGCTTTCTTT